This TCR beta chain is drawn from a study of blood T cell repertoires in COVID-19. On the study more broadly: COVID-19 samples from acute and convalescent phases originated in the United States, Italy and Spain. T cells, B-cell-depleted T cells, or PBMCs provided the cDNA or gDNA that served as material.

The CDR3 contains 14 residues. V shed 0 bases, J shed 5 bases, and the junction held 2 bases outside the gene matches. The germline V gene has CDR1 SGHDT and CDR2 YYEEEE. How the authors handled the data: Reference gene primer amplification gave estimated nucleated cell counts. Profiling relied on immunoSEQ multiplex PCR, and the TCRdb table lists in-frame clones only, not all of them. V, J and clone size are taken as reported in that table, and D and trimming were inferred from the DNA itself. Of about 140,000 clones in the sample, 65% to 80% are singletons; the top ten hold 4.2%. The chain is built from TRBV5-6 and TRBJ2-7, with 10 nucleotides matching TRBD2. The specimen sequenced was peripheral blood. The clonotype comes from a man in his 60s with acute or convalescent COVID-19. The CDR3 nucleotides are TGTGCCAGCAGCTTGGGGCTAGCGGGGGACGAGCAGTACTTC. Its protein product is CASSLGLAGDEQYF.